The clone carrying this T cell receptor (beta chain) was picked up a small number of times. This sample was included in a study of sequential checkpoint blockade in melanoma. At the level of the study: First-line arms were nivolumab then ipilimumab, or the reverse, randomized 1:1.

TCRdb's table, derived via immunoSEQ multiplex PCR, lists solely in-frame clones and lacks some. The sample gives roughly 20,000 clones, about two thirds of which show up once; approximately 20% is in the top ten. With 5 bases clipped from V and 3 bases from J, the junction kept 4 bases outside the gene matches. CDR1 is MNHEY and CDR2 is SVGAGI in the germline V gene. The CDR3 loop spans 13 amino acids. Treatment reported: randomized to nivolumab then ipilimumab (arm A) or the reverse (arm B). No patient had prior DNA-damaging chemotherapy. The J gene is TRBJ2-7, the V gene TRBV6-5; 7 positions agree with TRBD1. The clonotype originates from a human donor with melanoma. Sequences were derived from CD8+ T cells sorted from blood (inferred from file names), sampled from a patient given nivolumab and ipilimumab in sequence. The CDR3 loop is CASSGDRDYEQYF. The CDR3 DNA reads TGTGCCAGCAGTGGAGACAGGGACTACGAGCAGTACTTC.